This is a list of T cell receptor beta chains from one sample in a study of T cells in Graves' hyperthyroidism and ophthalmopathy. In TCRdb, the multiplex PCR reads were re-called with MiXCR into one record per CDR3 protein. The sample lists fewer than 700,000 distinct CDR3 sequences; 17% were seen once. The sequenced sample was blood. The origin of the receptors is a woman in her late teens or twenties with Graves' ophthalmopathy. CDR3s leave out the opening cysteine and the closing phenylalanine or tryptophan.

V gene: TRBV4-1; J gene: TRBJ2-3; CDR3 protein: ASSHGLTTDTQY
V gene: TRBV29-1; J gene: TRBJ2-6; CDR3 protein: SVGQGRPSGANVLT
V gene: TRBV4-1; J gene: TRBJ2-1; CDR3 protein: ASSQDLTGRRFEQF
V gene: TRBV2; J gene: TRBJ2-3; CDR3 protein: ASSGDRITDTQY
V gene: TRBV25-1; J gene: TRBJ2-2; CDR3 protein: ASRDQWTGELF
V gene: TRBV10-2; J gene: TRBJ2-1; CDR3 protein: ASSDRLMTPEQF
V gene: TRBV7-8; J gene: TRBJ1-2; CDR3 protein: ASSPSRTLVYGYT
V gene: TRBV11-2; J gene: TRBJ2-3; CDR3 protein: ASSSVKGPDSDTQY
V gene: TRBV4-3; J gene: TRBJ1-2; CDR3 protein: ASSQDWQAGIYGYT
V gene: TRBV6-1; J gene: TRBJ1-2; CDR3 protein: ASRGTGRYGYT
V gene: TRBV6-1; J gene: TRBJ2-7; CDR3 protein: ASSEDRGLGQY
V gene: TRBV4-1; J gene: TRBJ1-6; CDR3 protein: ASSQEPNINSPLH
V gene: TRBV12-3/TRBV12-4; J gene: TRBJ1-5; CDR3 protein: ASSHSRGGTLSNQPQH
V gene: TRBV28; J gene: TRBJ2-7; CDR3 protein: ASSARDLDTYEQY
V gene: TRBV2; J gene: TRBJ2-2; CDR3 protein: ASTTSGRAVTGELF
V gene: TRBV29-1; J gene: TRBJ2-7; CDR3 protein: SVELGNRDSYEQY
V gene: TRBV5-4; J gene: TRBJ2-1; CDR3 protein: ASSWAGTGVYNEQF
V gene: TRBV28; J gene: TRBJ1-2; CDR3 protein: ASTEKGEVVYGYT
V gene: TRBV5-6; J gene: TRBJ1-1; CDR3 protein: ASSHPPGQHTEAF
V gene: TRBV12-3/TRBV12-4; J gene: TRBJ1-1; CDR3 protein: ASSSRDRGTEAF
V gene: TRBV20-1; J gene: TRBJ1-5; CDR3 protein: SASGQGHLMNQPQH
V gene: TRBV7-9; J gene: TRBJ2-5; CDR3 protein: ASSWGLAGTEETQY
V gene: TRBV14; J gene: TRBJ2-1; CDR3 protein: ASSHEGGGNEQF
V gene: TRBV30; J gene: TRBJ2-7; CDR3 protein: AWARQGLYEQY
V gene: TRBV5-4; J gene: TRBJ2-7; CDR3 protein: ASSWDRGVYEQY
V gene: TRBV18; J gene: TRBJ1-6; CDR3 protein: ASSPRIIQGLDSPLH
V gene: TRBV7-9; J gene: TRBJ2-5; CDR3 protein: ASQLSVETQY
V gene: TRBV3-1; J gene: TRBJ1-5; CDR3 protein: AAGPSQGASNQPQH
V gene: TRBV13; J gene: TRBJ2-1; CDR3 protein: ASSLTSAYNEQF
V gene: TRBV9; J gene: TRBJ2-1; CDR3 protein: ASSVGIAGDNEQF
V gene: TRBV11-2; J gene: TRBJ2-4; CDR3 protein: ASSTGPGSGKNIQY
V gene: TRBV11-3; J gene: TRBJ1-5; CDR3 protein: ASSLRGAGQPQH
V gene: TRBV6-1; J gene: TRBJ2-7; CDR3 protein: ASSGRDSYEQY
V gene: TRBV4-2; J gene: TRBJ2-5; CDR3 protein: ASSQETAPSQETQY
V gene: TRBV5-1; J gene: TRBJ2-2; CDR3 protein: ASSLGVQAGELF
V gene: TRBV7-2; J gene: TRBJ2-3; CDR3 protein: ASSRSGTQY
V gene: TRBV12-3/TRBV12-4; J gene: TRBJ2-7; CDR3 protein: ASSSGTSGSDNEQY
V gene: TRBV7-8; J gene: TRBJ1-1; CDR3 protein: ASSSPAGNTEVF
V gene: TRBV6-6; J gene: TRBJ2-3; CDR3 protein: ASSYYPPLGGASTDTQY
V gene: TRBV19; J gene: TRBJ1-4; CDR3 protein: ASTPTWSEKLF
V gene: TRBV3-1; J gene: TRBJ2-3; CDR3 protein: ASSQRLAGVTDTQY
V gene: TRBV7-8; J gene: TRBJ2-7; CDR3 protein: ASSSVYRGNGYEQY
V gene: TRBV6-6; J gene: TRBJ2-7; CDR3 protein: ASSYDRGSYEQY
V gene: TRBV28; J gene: TRBJ1-5; CDR3 protein: ASREGAYSNQPQH
V gene: TRBV6-2/TRBV6-3; J gene: TRBJ1-1; CDR3 protein: ASSYSIFGRTEAF
V gene: TRBV29-1; J gene: TRBJ2-5; CDR3 protein: SVASLAGIKETQY
V gene: TRBV7-2; J gene: TRBJ2-1; CDR3 protein: ASSLAGTSGRAQGEQF